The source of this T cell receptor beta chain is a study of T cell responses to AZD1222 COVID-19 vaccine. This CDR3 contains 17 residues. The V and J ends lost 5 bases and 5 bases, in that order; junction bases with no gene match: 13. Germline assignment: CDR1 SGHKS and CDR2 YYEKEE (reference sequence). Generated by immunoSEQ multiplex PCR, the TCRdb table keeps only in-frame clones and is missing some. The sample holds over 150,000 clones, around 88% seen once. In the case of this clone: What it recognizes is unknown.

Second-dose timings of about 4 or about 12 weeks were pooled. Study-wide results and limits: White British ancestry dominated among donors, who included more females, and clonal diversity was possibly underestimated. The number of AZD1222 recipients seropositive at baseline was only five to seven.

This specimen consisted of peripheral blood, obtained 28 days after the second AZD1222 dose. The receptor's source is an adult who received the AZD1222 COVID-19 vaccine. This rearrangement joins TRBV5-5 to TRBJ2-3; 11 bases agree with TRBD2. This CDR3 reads CASSPHLSGGAEDTQYF. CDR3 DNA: TGTGCCAGCAGTCCACATCTTAGCGGGGGGGCGGAAGATACGCAGTATTTT.